Each of the 8 T cell receptor beta chains below was sequenced from the same sample in a study of OX40 agonist ivuxolimab in advanced cancers. Using immunoSEQ multiplex PCR, the repertoire was profiled, and TCRdb retains in-frame clones only, with some absent. The sample includes some 66,000 clones, roughly 80% of them seen just once. The sequenced sample was CD4+ or CD8+ T cells sorted from blood, obtained in a trial of the OX40 agonist ivuxolimab. Source of these receptors: an adult with an advanced solid tumor such as melanoma, head and neck, liver or kidney cancer.

This chain links TRBV7-2 with TRBJ2-2; 12 bases fit TRBD2. Germline V gene sequence: CDR1 SGHTA, CDR2 FQGNSA. The length of the CDR3 is 16 residues. V dropped 2 bases and J dropped 6; count of bases not matched to a gene: 4. CDR3 sequence: CASSLRTSGRSGELFF. CDR3 nucleotides: TGTGCCAGCAGCTTAAGAACTAGCGGGAGGTCCGGGGAGCTGTTTTTT.

In DNA, the CDR3 is TGTGCCAGTAGTTCGAGTCGGGGTTACGAGCAGTACTTC. Protein: CASSSSRGYEQYF. V usage is TRBV19 and J usage is TRBJ2-7; tentatively, D is TRBD2 (5 bases). Trimming stripped 5 bases from V and 4 bases from J, with 12 bases between. The CDR3 sequence is 13 residues long. Germline V CDR1 and CDR2: LNHDA, SQIVND (reference sequence).

This chain links TRBV19 with TRBJ1-2; D is uncertain. Germline-derived CDR1 and CDR2 are LNHDA and SQIVND (reference sequence). The CDR3 runs 14 residues. Trimming removed 7 bases at V and 3 bases at J, with 15 bases between. CDR3 in DNA: TGTGCCAGTACCCGCCGCCGGGAGGACTATGGCTACACCTTC. This codes for CASTRRREDYGYTF.

The J gene is TRBJ2-1, the V gene TRBV10-3, with D possibly TRBD2 on 6 matching bases. Trimming stripped 8 bases from V and 5 bases from J, with 37 bases between. Germline V gives CDR1 ENHRY, CDR2 SYGVKD. CDR3 length: 21 residues. The CDR3 spells CAIVGVAEDLNAKKTNNEQFF. The CDR3 DNA reads as TGTGCCATCGTGGGGGTAGCGGAGGACCTAAATGCCAAAAAAACAAACAATGAGCAGTTCTTC.

V is TRBV12-5 and J is TRBJ2-3; 12 bases map to TRBD1. CDR1 and CDR2 (germline): LGHNT, FRNRAP. V gave up 3 bases and J gave up 2 bases; unmatched junction bases: 21. CDR3 length: 22 residues. DNA for the CDR3: TGTGCTAGTGGTTTTAAGCCAGCCGGGACAGGGGGCCGAGGGCACACCACAGATACGCAGTATTTT. It is translated as CASGFKPAGTGGRGHTTDTQYF. The full variable domain, rest sourced from reference TRBV12-5 and TRBJ2-3, is DARVTQTPRHKVTEMGQEVTMRCQPILGHNTVFWYRQTMMQGLELLAYFRNRAPLDDSGMPKDRFSAEMPDATLATLKIQPSEPRDSAVYFCASGFKPAGTGGRGHTTDTQYFGPGTRLTVL.

DNA of the CDR3: TGTGCCAGTAGTGAAGGGACAGTCAATTTAGGAGAGACCCAGTACTTC. This translates into CASSEGTVNLGETQYF. The chain has TRBV19 and TRBJ2-5, with TRBD1 matching over 7 bases. J was trimmed by 4 bases and V by 5 bases; bases with no gene match: 13. Germline lookup yields CDR1 LNHDA and CDR2 SQIVND (reference sequence). The CDR3 spans 16 residues.

This chain connects TRBV28 to TRBJ2-5, with 12 bases fitting TRBD1. Germline V lookup: CDR1 MDHEN, CDR2 SYDVKM. V gave up 8 bases and J gave up 7 bases; unmatched junction bases: 5. The CDR3 has 13 amino acids. The CDR3 coding sequence is TGTGCCAGCGGGACAGGGGGCATAGGGACCCAGTACTTC. Translating gives CASGTGGIGTQYF.

The chain uses TRBV28 and TRBJ2-2, with 9 nucleotides matching TRBD1. Germline CDR1 reads MDHEN; CDR2 reads SYDVKM. With 6 bases clipped from V and 9 bases from J, the junction kept 32 bases outside the gene matches. CDR3 length: 22 residues. CDR3 nucleotide sequence: TGTGCCAGCAGCCCCGCCCTTATACAGGGGGCACTGACACCTCAGGTGTACAGGGAGCTGTTTTTT. Its protein is CASSPALIQGALTPQVYRELFF.